The present TCR beta chain was sequenced within a study of T cells in Graves' hyperthyroidism and ophthalmopathy. Findings and limits, study-wide: A 13 V-J signature model discriminated ophthalmopathy versus stable hyperthyroidism. Most expanded thyroid clonotypes above 0.001 also appeared in blood. Ophthalmopathy, as predicted by the model, came a median around 6 months after the prediction.

Exclusion of a patient resulted from uncontrolled infection, other autoimmune disease, pregnancy or lactation. Germline assignment: CDR1 SQVTM and CDR2 ANQGSEA. The CDR3 length is 15 residues. A note on this clonotype: Antigen specificity is unknown. This clone may be a read error of a much larger clone one base away.

It was RNA transcripts that yielded the amplified TCR beta CDR3 regions. The primer set for the first-round RT-PCR of the TCR CDR3 was HTBI. TCRdb re-derived calls from the multiplex PCR reads in MiXCR, one entry per CDR3 protein. Of 250,000 to 400,000 distinct CDR3 sequences detected, roughly 13% appear once; the ten largest clones hold about 37%. Sequenced material: blood. This chain uses TRBV29-1 with TRBJ2-7, with TRBD1 matching over 8 bases. The DNA end favors TRBJ2-1, so the J call may be wrong. The receptor comes from a woman in her 40s with Graves' ophthalmopathy. CDR3 residues: CSVARTGTGSYEQFF. In DNA, the CDR3 is TGCAGCGTTGCCCGTACCGGGACAGGCTCCTACGAGCAGTTCTTC.